The 27 T cell receptor beta chains below were found in one sample sequenced in a study of a mutant IDH1 vaccine in newly diagnosed glioma (dated by TCRdb to 2020 to 2023). Library preparation used the immunoSEQ multiplex PCR assay. The immuneACCESS repertoire file appears here via TCRdb, limited to in-frame rearrangements. These files lack a portion of the clones; in checked studies, under half of the deficit traces to unresolved V genes, and the cause of the others is not known. A total of about 83,000 clones appear in this sample, roughly nine tenths of them only once. The ten largest clones represent more than 0.5% of the sample. What this sample's time point label stands for: week 5, during vaccination. Every vaccine dose consisted of 300 ug of a 20-mer mutant IDH1 peptide in Montanide, administered subcutaneously together with topical imiquimod. Antigens for these TCRs are unknown. Sequenced here: PBMCs, sampled from a glioma patient whose treatment included an IDH1 peptide vaccine. The receptors derive from a woman in her forties or fifties with glioma.

This clone showed up just a few times. The DNA for the CDR3 is TGTGCCAGCAGCGGGTCGGCGGGAGTCTGGACTGAAGCTTTCTTT. It codes for CASSGSAGVWTEAFF. The genes are TRBV7-9 and TRBJ1-1; D not resolved. CDR1 is SEHNR and CDR2 is FQNEAQ in the germline V gene (reference sequence). The CDR3 sequence is 15 residues long. Trimming took 5 bases from V and 5 from J, leaving 18 bases between them.

This chain links TRBV5-1 with TRBJ2-2; 7 positions agree with TRBD1. Germline V gene sequence: CDR1 SGHRS, CDR2 YFSETQ. The CDR3 extends over 15 amino acids. V was clipped by 0 bases and J by 6 bases; unmatched bases: 5. CDR3 sequence reads: CASSLATDRSGELFF. The CDR3 nucleotides are TGCGCCAGCAGCTTGGCGACGGACAGGTCCGGGGAGCTGTTTTTT.

The V gene is TRBV6-5, the J gene TRBJ1-2, with D tentatively TRBD1 (5 bases). CDR3 length: 12 residues. V shed 5 bases and J shed 3 bases, with 7 bases lying between them. The germline V gene encodes CDR1 MNHEY and CDR2 SVGAGI. The CDR3, as DNA: TGTGCCAGCAGTGAAGGGGACTATGGCTACACCTTC. The encoded protein is CASSEGDYGYTF.

V and J are TRBV5-6 and TRBJ2-3; 9 bases line up with TRBD2. The CDR3 has 14 amino acids. Germline trimming cut 2 bases from V and 6 bases from J; bases unmatched to any gene: 4. The germline CDR1 and CDR2 sequences are SGHDT and YYEEEE. The CDR3 loop is CASSFVAGVDTQYF. The CDR3 DNA reads TGTGCCAGCAGCTTTGTAGCGGGAGTGGATACGCAGTATTTT.

The chain joins TRBV9 to TRBJ1-1; D call uncertain. Germline lookup yields CDR1 SGDLS and CDR2 YYNGEE. The CDR3 covers 14 residues. V lost 2 bases, J lost 0 bases, and 8 bases lay in between. CDR3 sequence (DNA): TGTGCCAGCAGCGTCGAGGGTATGAACACTGAAGCTTTCTTT. This sequence encodes CASSVEGMNTEAFF.

The V and J genes are TRBV7-9 and TRBJ1-2; 9 nucleotides line up with TRBD1. V was pared by 6 bases and J by 3 bases, with 11 bases of the junction left unmatched. Germline assignment: CDR1 SEHNR and CDR2 FQNEAQ (reference sequence). The CDR3 is 16 amino acids. The CDR3 region is CASRGGTGKTDYGYTF. CDR3 nucleotide sequence: TGTGCCAGCAGGGGAGGGACAGGGAAGACGGACTATGGCTACACCTTC.

This chain joins TRBV2 and TRBJ2-7; TRBD2 agrees at 8 bases. CDR1 SNHLY and CDR2 FYNNEI come from the germline V gene. CDR3 length: 16 amino acids. Trimming at V came to 7 bases and at J to 2 bases, leaving 13 bases not matched to a gene. The CDR3 DNA is TGTGCCAGCAAGGAGGGGGGGTTACTAGCGGCCTACGAGCAGTACTTC. It translates to CASKEGGLLAAYEQYF.

The gene calls are TRBV28 and TRBJ2-7; D unclear. The germline V gene has CDR1 MDHEN and CDR2 SYDVKM. Trimming took off 3 bases at V and 2 bases at J, with 11 bases between the two ends. The CDR3 is 14 amino acids. CDR3: CASSFGRQAYEQYF. CDR3 coding DNA: TGTGCCAGCAGTTTTGGACGACAAGCCTACGAGCAGTACTTC. The entire variable domain, with the rest obtained from reference TRBV28 and TRBJ2-7, is as follows: DVKVTQSSRYLVKRTGEKVFLECVQDMDHENMFWYRQDPGLGLRLIYFSYDVKMKEKGDIPEGYSVSREKKERFSLILESASTNQTSMYLCASSFGRQAYEQYFGPGTRLTVT.

The rearrangement links TRBV5-5 to TRBJ2-1, with 7 bases aligning to TRBD2. V gave up 0 bases and J gave up 1 base; unmatched junction bases: 4. Germline V gene sequence: CDR1 SGHKS, CDR2 YYEKEE (reference sequence). The CDR3 extends over 16 amino acids. The CDR3 nucleotides are TGTGCCAGCAGCTTGGTATCGGGGGGATCCTACAATGAGCAGTTCTTC. It specifies CASSLVSGGSYNEQFF.

The V call is TRBV10-1, the J call TRBJ2-3; D may be TRBD1 or TRBD2 (6 bases each). V lost 3 bases, J lost 3 bases, and 13 bases lay in between. CDR1 is WNHNN, CDR2 SYGVQD, per germline (reference sequence). The CDR3 has 15 residues. The DNA of the CDR3 is TGCGCCAGCAGTGAAGGGGGGAAAGTAACAGATACGCAGTATTTT. Translated: CASSEGGKVTDTQYF.

The chain uses TRBV4-1 and TRBJ2-3, with D maybe TRBD1 (6 bases). The CDR3 extends over 15 amino acids. Germline CDR1 is MGHRA and CDR2 is YSYEKL. V lost 4 bases and J lost 2, with 13 bases in between. Written as DNA, the CDR3 is TGCGCCAGCAGCCCTGGACAGCCGGCCACAGATACGCAGTATTTT. Its translation: CASSPGQPATDTQYF.

The chain combines TRBV5-1 with TRBJ2-1; 14 bases agree with TRBD2. V lost 4 bases to trimming and J lost 6 bases; unmatched junction nucleotides: 6. The CDR3 has 16 residues. Germline CDR1 reads SGHRS; CDR2 reads YFSETQ. As DNA, the CDR3 is TGCGCCAGCAGCGAGACTAGCGGGAGGGGGTCCAATGAGCAGTTCTTC. Protein product: CASSETSGRGSNEQFF.

The V gene is TRBV6-1, the J gene TRBJ2-7; D possibly corresponds to TRBD2 (6 bases). CDR1 MNHNS and CDR2 SASEGT come from the germline V gene. The V end was cut by 6 bases, the J end by 4 bases, with 10 bases between. The CDR3 length is 12 residues. The CDR3 DNA is TGTGCCAGCAGAACCGGGAGTTACGAGCAGTACTTC. It is translated as CASRTGSYEQYF.

The chain joins TRBV28 to TRBJ2-2; D not certain. The CDR3 has 13 residues. V dropped 2 bases and J dropped 5 bases, with 6 bases sitting between them. Looked up from germline, CDR1 is MDHEN and CDR2 is SYDVKM. CDR3 amino acids: CASSLGVTGELFF. The CDR3 nucleotides read TGTGCCAGCAGTTTAGGGGTAACCGGGGAGCTGTTTTTT.

This clone was detected only once. The gene calls are TRBV5-8 and TRBJ2-7; D is perhaps TRBD1 (5 bases). The V gene's germline CDR1 is SGHTS and CDR2 YDEGEE. The CDR3 length is 16 residues. V lost 1 base and J lost 3, with 17 bases in between. The CDR3 DNA reads as TGTGCCAGCAGCTTGTGGGCATCTAGGACACTCTACGAGCAGTACTTC. Its translation is CASSLWASRTLYEQYF.

V usage is TRBV10-1 and J usage is TRBJ2-3; maybe TRBD2 (6 bases). CDR1 and CDR2 (germline): WNHNN, SYGVQD (reference sequence). The CDR3 is 15 amino acids. Trimming stripped 1 base from V and 5 bases from J, with 13 bases between. The CDR3 nucleotides read TGCGCCAGCAGTGAGTTGCGGGGAGAATTAGATACGCAGTATTTT. The encoded protein is CASSELRGELDTQYF.

This rearrangement joins TRBV7-9 to TRBJ1-5; 7 bases agree with TRBD1. Germline CDR1 reads SEHNR; CDR2 reads FQNEAQ (reference sequence). J gave up 1 base and V 4 bases, and 7 bases lay outside the gene matches. The CDR3 covers 16 residues. CDR3 residues: CASSSGTVTSNQPQHF. CDR3 nucleotides: TGTGCCAGCAGCTCTGGGACAGTCACCAGCAATCAGCCCCAGCATTTT.

This chain uses TRBV9 with TRBJ2-1; D is perhaps TRBD2 (5 bases). Per the germline V gene, CDR1 is SGDLS and CDR2 is YYNGEE. The V end lost 0 bases, the J end lost 1 base, and 11 bases lay between the germline ends. This CDR3 comprises 16 residues. CDR3 sequence reads: CASSVDGILSYNEQFF. The CDR3, as DNA: TGTGCCAGCAGCGTAGACGGGATCTTATCCTACAATGAGCAGTTCTTC.

This chain joins TRBV28 and TRBJ2-1, with 8 bases matching TRBD1. Germline V gene lookup returns CDR1 MDHEN and CDR2 SYDVKM. Germline trimming cut 7 bases from V and 7 bases from J; bases unmatched to any gene: 15. The CDR3 extends over 16 amino acids. The chain's CDR3 is CASTPLGGQGGNEQFF. CDR3 DNA sequence: TGTGCCAGCACCCCCTTGGGCGGACAGGGTGGGAATGAGCAGTTCTTC.

The chain has TRBV5-6 and TRBJ2-3; D is ambiguous. Per germline, CDR1 SGHDT and CDR2 YYEEEE. The V and J ends lost 4 bases and 0 bases respectively, with 12 bases between them. The CDR3 contains 15 residues. CDR3 DNA: TGTGCCAGCAGCCCCTTTTTTTCTAGCACAGATACGCAGTATTTT. Protein product: CASSPFFSSTDTQYF. Supplemented by reference TRBV5-6 and TRBJ2-3, the full variable domain reads DAGVTQSPTHLIKTRGQQVTLRCSPKSGHDTVSWYQQALGQGPQFIFQYYEEEERQRGNFPDRFSGHQFPNYSSELNVNALLLGDSALYLCASSPFFSSTDTQYFGPGTRLTVL.

The chain couples TRBV7-9 to TRBJ2-5; possible D gene TRBD2, 6 bases. Germline V gives CDR1 SEHNR, CDR2 FQNEAQ (reference sequence). V shed 4 bases and J shed 5 bases, with 14 bases lying between them. The CDR3 consists of 14 residues. The CDR3 protein is CASSSTRGKETQYF. CDR3 nucleotides: TGTGCCAGCAGCTCCACTCGCGGGAAGGAGACCCAGTACTTC.

This chain joins TRBV6-6 and TRBJ2-7; 8 nucleotides match TRBD1. CDR3 length: 13 amino acids. Germline V gives CDR1 MNHNY, CDR2 SVGAGI (reference sequence). Trimming cost V 7 bases and J 3 bases; bases outside gene matches: 5. The CDR3 coding sequence is TGTGCCAGCACCGACGGACAGGGCTACGAGCAGTACTTC. Protein: CASTDGQGYEQYF.

The genes are TRBV29-1 and TRBJ2-1; the D gene is possibly TRBD1 (6 bases). This CDR3 spans 12 amino acids. The germline gives CDR1 SQVTM, CDR2 ANQGSEA. Trimming stripped 6 bases from V and 4 bases from J, with 10 bases between. DNA of the CDR3: TGCAGCGTGGCCGACAGGTACAATGAGCAGTTCTTC. It codes for CSVADRYNEQFF.

This clone was observed a single time. The V call is TRBV5-1, the J call TRBJ2-7; the D gene is possibly TRBD1 (5 bases). Germline V gives CDR1 SGHRS, CDR2 YFSETQ. CDR3 length: 13 residues. V was cut by 1 base and J by 3 bases, with 8 bases left in between. CDR3: CASSLLQGYEQYF. The CDR3 DNA reads as TGCGCCAGCAGCTTGCTTCAGGGCTACGAGCAGTACTTC.

This chain links TRBV6-5 with TRBJ1-1; the D gene is possibly TRBD1 (6 bases). This CDR3 spans 13 amino acids. V shed 0 bases and J shed 7 bases, with 9 bases lying between them. Germline loops: CDR1 MNHEY, CDR2 SVGAGI. The CDR3 sequence is CASSYSRGYEAFF. CDR3 nucleotide sequence: TGTGCCAGCAGTTACTCTAGGGGGTATGAAGCTTTCTTT.

The V and J genes are TRBV30 and TRBJ2-1; D tentatively reads TRBD1 or TRBD2 (5 bases each). The V gene lost 7 bases and the J gene lost 15 bases, with 16 bases spanning the gap. The CDR3 length is 10 residues. Per the germline V gene, CDR1 is GTSNPN and CDR2 is SVGIG (reference sequence). The CDR3 spells CASWDRFTFF. Here the CDR3 DNA reads TGTGCCTCCTGGGACCGCTTCACGTTCTTC.

The chain has TRBV28 and TRBJ2-7; D remains unclear. This CDR3 region has 14 residues. Trimming left V 6 bases short and J 0 bases short, with 12 bases between. Germline CDR1 and CDR2: MDHEN and SYDVKM. The CDR3 sequence is CASSLAYLSYEQYF. The CDR3 DNA is TGTGCCAGCAGCCTCGCCTACCTCTCCTACGAGCAGTACTTC.